A single sample gave rise to the 30 T cell receptor beta chains below, sequenced in a study of blood T cell repertoires in COVID-19. This table comes from immunoSEQ multiplex PCR, and its TCRdb copy is limited to in-frame clones, with some not included. The sample lists fewer than 35,000 clones, around 87% occurring once. Specimen: peripheral blood. All receptors derive from a human donor in a cohort sampled during active COVID-19. The donor label of this sample is uncertain.

This chain connects TRBV19 to TRBJ2-4; 10 nucleotides align to TRBD2. V lost 1 base to trimming and J lost 6 bases; unmatched junction nucleotides: 3. Germline CDR1 and CDR2: LNHDA and SQIVND (reference sequence). The CDR3 consists of 15 residues. The DNA for the CDR3 is TGTGCCAGTAGTATAGGGGCTAGCGGGGGAAACATTCAGTACTTC. This gives the protein CASSIGASGGNIQYF.

This chain links TRBV6-5 with TRBJ1-2; D possibly corresponds to TRBD1 (5 bases). Germline CDR1 MNHEY, CDR2 SVGAGI. V lost 2 bases and J 8 bases, leaving 12 bases between the germline ends. This CDR3 is 13 amino acids long. The CDR3 DNA sequence: TGTGCCAGCAGTTACGGAACGACAGACGGCTACACCTTC. Protein: CASSYGTTDGYTF.

The chain employs TRBV24-1 and TRBJ2-2; D unclear. CDR3 size: 12 residues. V lost 7 bases and J 1 base, leaving 3 bases between the germline ends. Germline lookup yields CDR1 KGHDR and CDR2 SFDVKD. Here the CDR3 reads CATSKNTGELFF. CDR3 bases: TGTGCCACCAGCAAGAACACCGGGGAGCTGTTTTTT.

CDR3 region: CASSPGTEYSPLHF. CDR3 coding DNA: TGTGCCAGCAGTCCCGGGACAGAGTATTCACCCCTCCACTTT. The V call is TRBV28, the J call TRBJ1-6, with TRBD1 matching 7 bases. Trimming removed 5 bases from V and 8 bases from J; junction bases left unmatched: 6. Germline CDR1 and CDR2: MDHEN and SYDVKM. The CDR3 contains 14 residues.

The chain recombines TRBV28 with TRBJ1-5; D might be TRBD1 (6 bases). Germline CDR1 and CDR2: MDHEN and SYDVKM. The CDR3 totals 15 residues. Between the trimmed V and J ends, which lost 2 bases and 2 bases, there was a span of 10 bases. The CDR3 nucleotides read TGTGCCAGCAGTTTAGGACAGTGGGGCAATCAGCCCCAGCATTTT. Translated, it gives CASSLGQWGNQPQHF.

The chain links TRBV6-2 or TRBV6-3 to TRBJ1-2; possibly TRBD1 for D (6 bases). Trimming stripped 0 bases from V and 4 bases from J, with 12 bases between. Germline-derived CDR1 and CDR2 are MNHEY and SVGEGT. The CDR3 totals 15 residues. CDR3 amino acids: CASSYSSGAVYGYTF. The DNA of the CDR3 is TGTGCCAGCAGTTACTCTTCAGGGGCGGTCTATGGCTACACCTTC.

The chain has TRBV27 and TRBJ1-6, with 7 bases identical to TRBD1. The CDR3 is 17 amino acids. Germline V lookup: CDR1 MNHEY, CDR2 SMNVEV (reference sequence). J lost 3 bases, V lost 5 bases, and 10 bases had no gene match. CDR3 in DNA: TGTGCCAGCAGTAAGGTGGCAGGGGGTTACTATAATTCACCCCTCCACTTT. As protein: CASSKVAGGYYNSPLHF.

V is TRBV5-6 and J is TRBJ2-7; possible D gene TRBD2, 6 bases. Trimming stripped 3 bases from V and 3 bases from J, with 16 bases between. Germline lookup yields CDR1 SGHDT and CDR2 YYEEEE. The CDR3 runs to 15 residues. The CDR3 region has the DNA TGTGCCAGCAGCTCGCTTTCCCGGGGAGGCTACGAGCAGTACTTC. Residues: CASSSLSRGGYEQYF.

The chain recombines TRBV28 with TRBJ1-2, with D perhaps TRBD1 (5 bases). V gave up 0 bases and J gave up 3 bases, with 11 bases separating them. Germline V gene lookup returns CDR1 MDHEN and CDR2 SYDVKM. The CDR3 totals 15 residues. CDR3 sequence: CASSLWSREDYGYTF. CDR3 in DNA: TGTGCCAGCAGTTTATGGTCCAGGGAAGACTATGGCTACACCTTC.

The chain carries TRBV13 and TRBJ2-7, with TRBD2 matching over 8 bases. J lost 0 bases, V lost 3 bases, and 7 bases had no gene match. The CDR3 consists of 16 residues. Germline V gene data show CDR1 as PRHDT and CDR2 as FYEKMQ (reference sequence). The CDR3: CASSFWGLAGSYEQYF. CDR3 nucleotide sequence: TGTGCCAGCAGCTTCTGGGGCCTAGCGGGCTCCTACGAGCAGTACTTC.

This chain links TRBV5-1 with TRBJ1-6; 11 bases map to TRBD1. The CDR3 extends over 17 amino acids. The germline V gene encodes CDR1 SGHRS and CDR2 YFSETQ. V was clipped by 4 bases and J by 6 bases; unmatched bases: 9. CDR3 nucleotide sequence: TGCGCCAGCAGCAGAGGACAGGGGGCGACTATTAATTCACCCCTCCACTTT. Encoded protein: CASSRGQGATINSPLHF.

This clone was counted once. The chain combines TRBV2 with TRBJ1-1; 9 bases align to TRBD1. J was trimmed by 3 bases and V by 6 bases; bases with no gene match: 5. Germline assignment: CDR1 SNHLY and CDR2 FYNNEI. The CDR3 has 14 residues. This chain's CDR3 is CASRLDRGDTEAFF. DNA of the CDR3: TGTGCCAGCAGACTCGACAGGGGGGACACTGAAGCTTTCTTT.

The chain is built from TRBV30 and TRBJ1-1, with 8 nucleotides matching TRBD1. The CDR3 spans 17 residues. J lost 5 bases, V lost 3 bases, and 17 bases had no gene match. CDR1 and CDR2 from the germline V gene are GTSNPN and SVGIG (reference sequence). The CDR3: CAWRRLLDRGNGTEAFF. CDR3 DNA: TGTGCCTGGAGACGCCTTCTCGACAGGGGAAACGGGACTGAAGCTTTCTTT. Variable domain in full (rest from reference TRBV30 and TRBJ1-1): SQTIHQWPATLVQPVGSPLSLECTVEGTSNPNLYWYRQAAGRGLQLLFYSVGIGQISSEVPQNLSASRPQDRQFILSSKKLLLSDSGFYLCAWRRLLDRGNGTEAFFGQGTRLTVV.

The chain couples TRBV10-3 to TRBJ2-3; 7 nucleotides line up with TRBD2. There are 15 residues in the CDR3. Trimming cost V 0 bases and J 3 bases; bases outside gene matches: 3. The germline gives CDR1 ENHRY, CDR2 SYGVKD. The CDR3 region has the DNA TGTGCCATCAGTGAGTCGGCTAGCGGTACAGATACGCAGTATTTT. Amino acid sequence: CAISESASGTDTQYF.

J is TRBJ2-7 and V is TRBV5-1; TRBD1 matches 12 bases. After removal of 4 bases from V and 2 bases from J, the junction contained 4 bases not matched to a gene. Germline V gene sequence: CDR1 SGHRS, CDR2 YFSETQ. The CDR3 runs 15 residues. Written as DNA, the CDR3 is TGCGCCAGCAGCGCGGGACAGGGGGCGGCCTACGAGCAGTACTTC. It translates to CASSAGQGAAYEQYF.

The rearrangement uses TRBV19 and TRBJ2-1; tentatively, D is TRBD1 (6 bases). The germline V and J ends were trimmed by 9 bases and 5 bases, with 11 bases remaining between them. This CDR3 region has 12 residues. The germline V gene encodes CDR1 LNHDA and CDR2 SQIVND (reference sequence). The CDR3 region is CASGQLHNEQFF. In DNA form, the CDR3 reads TGTGCCAGCGGACAGCTACACAATGAGCAGTTCTTC.

The chain is built from TRBV20-1 and TRBJ1-5, with 7 bases fitting TRBD1. The V gene end was trimmed by 3 bases and the J gene end by 2 bases; junction bases not matched to a gene: 4. CDR3 length: 14 amino acids. Looked up from germline, CDR1 is DFQATT and CDR2 is SNEGSKA (reference sequence). The CDR3 coding sequence is TGCAGTGCTAGTGTAGGACAGGGCAATCAGCCCCAGCATTTT. This sequence encodes CSASVGQGNQPQHF.

The rearrangement links TRBV2 to TRBJ2-2; a weak D match, TRBD1 (5 bases). Between the trimmed V and J ends, which lost 7 bases and 6 bases, there was a span of 15 bases. The germline CDR1 and CDR2 sequences are SNHLY and FYNNEI. CDR3 length: 14 residues. In DNA, the CDR3 is TGTGCCAGCAACGCAGGGAATTTTGCCGGGGAGCTGTTTTTT. Translated, it gives CASNAGNFAGELFF. Supplemented by reference TRBV2 and TRBJ2-2, the full variable domain reads EPEVTQTPSHQVTQMGQEVILRCVPISNHLYFYWYRQILGQKVEFLVSFYNNEISEKSEIFDDQFSVERPDGSNFTLKIRSTKLEDSAMYFCASNAGNFAGELFFGEGSRLTVL.

The chain joins TRBV18 to TRBJ1-1; the D is unclear. CDR3 length: 15 residues. V lost 4 bases and J lost 5, with 17 bases in between. CDR1 is KGHSH and CDR2 is LQKENI in the germline V gene. As DNA, the CDR3 is TGTGCCAGCTCACTTCCAACTGGGCTTCGGACTGAAGCTTTCTTT. This translates into CASSLPTGLRTEAFF.

V gene TRBV3-1 (or the pseudogene TRBV3-2) combines with J gene TRBJ2-3; D is possibly TRBD2 (5 bases). From germline, CDR1 is LGHDT and CDR2 YNNKEL (reference sequence). The CDR3 has 16 residues. The germline V and J ends were trimmed by 1 base and 0 bases, with 11 bases remaining between them. The CDR3 DNA follows: TGTGCCAGCAGCCAAGGACTGCGGACTAGCACAGATACGCAGTATTTT. Protein sequence: CASSQGLRTSTDTQYF.

The chain is built from TRBV21-1 and TRBJ1-3; TRBD1 reflects the table's D call only, with no check against the DNA. TRBV21-1 is described as a pseudogene. The length of the CDR3 is 16 residues. CDR3 DNA: TGTGCCAGCAGCAATCGGGACAGGAGCTCTGGAAACACCATATATTTT. Protein product: CASSNRDRSSGNTIYF.

The genes are TRBV6-4 and TRBJ1-5; the D is unclear. CDR1 is MRHNA and CDR2 is SNTAGT in the germline V gene. The CDR3 has 13 amino acids. Trimming shortened V by 0 bases and J by 4 bases, and 4 bases separated the two germline ends. The CDR3 sequence: CASSDSENQPQHF. Written as DNA, the CDR3 is TGTGCCAGCAGTGACTCAGAGAATCAGCCCCAGCATTTT.

This clone occurred once. The rearrangement uses TRBV10-3 and TRBJ2-5; 7 bases are shared with TRBD1. Germline CDR1 ENHRY, CDR2 SYGVKD. The CDR3 spans 14 residues. With 4 bases clipped from V and 0 bases from J, the junction kept 2 bases outside the gene matches. The CDR3 DNA reads as TGTGCCATCAGTGTACAGGGGCACCAAGAGACCCAGTACTTC. Its protein product is CAISVQGHQETQYF.

The CDR3: CASSDTIIYGYTF. CDR3 bases: TGTGCCAGCAGCGACACAATCATCTACGGCTACACCTTC. The chain is built from TRBV7-9 and TRBJ1-2; no clear D. The CDR3 consists of 13 residues. Between the trimmed V and J ends, which lost 5 bases and 8 bases, there was a span of 15 bases. Germline CDR1 and CDR2: SEHNR and FQNEAQ (reference sequence). Full variable domain (missing parts from reference TRBV7-9 and TRBJ1-2): DTGVSQNPRHKITKRGQNVTFRCDPISEHNRLYWYRQTLGQGPEFLTYFQNEAQLEKSRLLSDRFSAERPKGSFSTLEIQRTEQGDSAMYLCASSDTIIYGYTFGSGTRLTVV.

This clone occurred a few times. This chain links TRBV19 with TRBJ2-3; 7 nucleotides line up with TRBD1. The CDR3 totals 14 residues. Germline V CDR1 and CDR2: LNHDA, SQIVND (reference sequence). V dropped 9 bases and J dropped 1; count of bases not matched to a gene: 7. DNA of the CDR3: TGTGCCAGCGACACCGGACAGGGCACAGATACGCAGTATTTT. This sequence encodes CASDTGQGTDTQYF.

The chain recombines TRBV25-1 with TRBJ1-5; D call uncertain. Trimming removed 6 bases from V and 2 bases from J, with 5 bases in between. Per germline, CDR1 MGHDK and CDR2 SYGVNS. The length of the CDR3 is 12 residues. The CDR3 sequence is CASSAGNQPQHF. For the CDR3, the DNA is TGTGCCAGCAGCGCAGGCAATCAGCCCCAGCATTTT.

This clone was picked up a small number of times. The gene calls are TRBV19 and TRBJ2-1; 10 bases map to TRBD1. The CDR3 consists of 15 residues. Losses at the gene ends were 7 bases for V and 9 bases for J; bases not matched to a gene: 12. The V gene's germline CDR1 is LNHDA and CDR2 SQIVND (reference sequence). CDR3 residues: CASTGYGTGDIEQFF. In nucleotides, the CDR3 is TGTGCCAGTACAGGGTACGGGACAGGGGATATTGAGCAGTTCTTC.

The rearrangement uses TRBV4-1 and TRBJ2-1; 8 bases map to TRBD2. The CDR3 covers 16 residues. Germline-derived CDR1 and CDR2 are MGHRA and YSYEKL. With V trimmed by 3 bases and J by 5 bases, 9 bases remained unmatched. The CDR3 protein is CASSQALAGKHNEQFF. DNA of the CDR3: TGCGCCAGCAGCCAGGCCCTAGCGGGTAAACACAATGAGCAGTTCTTC.

V and J are TRBV28 and TRBJ1-2; a possible D gene is TRBD1 (6 bases). The CDR3 spans 13 residues. Germline values: CDR1 MDHEN, CDR2 SYDVKM. The V end was cut by 6 bases, the J end by 3 bases, with 11 bases between. The CDR3 DNA reads as TGTGCCAGCAGCACGCAGGGGTACTATGGCTACACCTTC. Its protein product is CASSTQGYYGYTF.

The chain recombines TRBV19 with TRBJ2-1; 10 bases are shared with TRBD2. The CDR3 runs to 16 residues. Germline lookup yields CDR1 LNHDA and CDR2 SQIVND (reference sequence). V lost 1 base, J lost 6 bases, and 6 bases stayed unmatched. The CDR3 DNA reads TGTGCCAGTAGTATAGCAGAGCGGGGGGGCCTCAATGAGCAGTTCTTC. Its translation is CASSIAERGGLNEQFF. Variable domain in full (rest from reference TRBV19 and TRBJ2-1): DGGITQSPKYLFRKEGQNVTLSCEQNLNHDAMYWYRQDPGQGLRLIYYSQIVNDFQKGDIAEGYSVSREKKESFPLTVTSAQKNPTAFYLCASSIAERGGLNEQFFGPGTRLTVL.